The 8 T cell receptor beta chains listed next were all sequenced from one sample in a study of shared T cell receptors in the human thymus. Sequencing was performed with immunoSEQ multiplex PCR; in TCRdb, only in-frame clones are kept and a portion is missing. The table has more than 550,000 clones, roughly 88% seen once. These data are also associated with another study on human thymus T cells.

Sequencing was carried out using thymocytes. The receptors were gathered from a girl less than two years old with a congenital heart defect.

The CDR3 is CASSRGLNQPQHF. The CDR3 coding sequence is TGCGCCAGCAGTAGGGGCCTAAATCAGCCCCAGCATTTT. This chain connects TRBV5-1 to TRBJ1-5; D is possibly TRBD1 (5 bases). Germline V gene lookup returns CDR1 SGHRS and CDR2 YFSETQ. The CDR3 is 13 residues long. V lost 5 bases, J lost 4 bases, and 10 bases lay in between.

CDR3 DNA: TGCGCCAGCAGCCAGCCAGGGAACTCCTATAATTCACCCCTCCACTTT. Protein: CASSQPGNSYNSPLHF. The chain is built from TRBV4-1 and TRBJ1-6; tentative D call: TRBD1 (5 bases). V gave up 3 bases and J gave up 0 bases, with 9 bases separating them. Germline CDR1 MGHRA, CDR2 YSYEKL. The CDR3 consists of 16 residues.

Only one count was recorded for this clone. In DNA form, the CDR3 reads TGTGCCTGGAGTACAGGGGGTAGGCCGAAGGGCAATCAGCCCCAGCATTTT. Protein: CAWSTGGRPKGNQPQHF. The chain is built from TRBV30 and TRBJ1-5; 8 nucleotides align to TRBD1. Germline V CDR1 and CDR2: GTSNPN, SVGIG (reference sequence). This CDR3 has 17 amino acids. V lost 2 bases, J lost 2 bases, and 11 bases stayed unmatched.

The chain has TRBV4-1 and TRBJ1-3; D unclear. Trimming took 4 bases from V and 0 from J, leaving 13 bases between them. Germline CDR1 reads MGHRA; CDR2 reads YSYEKL. The CDR3 sequence is 16 residues long. CDR3 nucleotide sequence: TGCGCCAGCAGCCTAAGTAACACAAGCTCTGGAAACACCATATATTTT. Translation gives CASSLSNTSSGNTIYF.

The genes are TRBV30 and TRBJ1-6; D unresolved. Deletions cut 7 bases from V and 10 bases from J, with 20 bases between. Germline lookup yields CDR1 GTSNPN and CDR2 SVGIG (reference sequence). The CDR3 length is 14 residues. This chain's CDR3 is CASTWNGVGSPLHF. DNA for the CDR3: TGTGCCTCCACATGGAACGGGGTCGGGTCACCCCTCCACTTT.

The CDR3 loop reads CASSDSRTGGLTGELFF. In DNA form, the CDR3 reads TGTGCCAGCAGTGACTCTAGAACAGGGGGCCTCACCGGGGAGCTGTTTTTT. The rearrangement joins TRBV6-4 to TRBJ2-2; 9 bases fit TRBD1. Per the germline V gene, CDR1 is MRHNA and CDR2 is SNTAGT. Germline trimming cut 0 bases from V and 4 bases from J; bases unmatched to any gene: 6. The CDR3 length is 17 residues.

The gene calls are TRBV27 and TRBJ2-7; D is possibly TRBD1 (6 bases). CDR3 size: 15 residues. V lost 10 bases and J lost 0, with 19 bases in between. CDR1 is MNHEY, CDR2 SMNVEV, per germline (reference sequence). CDR3 residues: CATRSGHMSSYEQYF. The CDR3 DNA reads as TGTGCCACCAGGTCGGGACACATGAGCTCCTACGAGCAGTACTTC.

In this sample, this clone turned up once. The rearrangement joins TRBV9 to TRBJ2-7; TRBD1 matches 10 bases. The CDR3 runs to 14 residues. From germline, CDR1 is SGDLS and CDR2 YYNGEE. V was pared by 4 bases and J by 6 bases, with 7 bases of the junction left unmatched. The CDR3 DNA reads as TGTGCCAGCAGCACTGGGGACAGGGGAGTCGAGCAGTACTTC. It specifies CASSTGDRGVEQYF.